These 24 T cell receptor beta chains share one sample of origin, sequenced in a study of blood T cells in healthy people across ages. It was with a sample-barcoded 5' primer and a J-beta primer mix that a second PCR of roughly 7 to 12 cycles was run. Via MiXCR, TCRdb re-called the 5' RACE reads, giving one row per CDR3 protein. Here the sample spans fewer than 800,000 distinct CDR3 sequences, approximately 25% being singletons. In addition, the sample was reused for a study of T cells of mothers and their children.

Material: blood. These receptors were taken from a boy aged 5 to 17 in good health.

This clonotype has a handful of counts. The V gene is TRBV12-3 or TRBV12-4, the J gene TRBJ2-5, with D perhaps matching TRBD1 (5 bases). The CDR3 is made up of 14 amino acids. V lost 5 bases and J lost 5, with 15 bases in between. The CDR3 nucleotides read TGTGCCAGCAGTATCAGGACACCAAGGGAGACCCAGTACTTC. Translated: CASSIRTPRETQYF.

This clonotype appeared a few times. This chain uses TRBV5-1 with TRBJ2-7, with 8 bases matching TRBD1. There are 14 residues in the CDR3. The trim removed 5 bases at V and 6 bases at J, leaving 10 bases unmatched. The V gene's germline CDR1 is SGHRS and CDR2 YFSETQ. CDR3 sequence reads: CASSSHRGTFEQYF. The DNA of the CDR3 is TGCGCCAGCAGTTCGCACAGGGGGACGTTCGAGCAGTACTTC.

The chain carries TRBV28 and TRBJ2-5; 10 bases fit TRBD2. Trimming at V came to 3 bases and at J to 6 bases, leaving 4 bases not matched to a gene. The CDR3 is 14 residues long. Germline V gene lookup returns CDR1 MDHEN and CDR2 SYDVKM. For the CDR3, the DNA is TGTGCCAGCAGTTTGGCTAGCGGGAGCCAGACCCAGTACTTC. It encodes CASSLASGSQTQYF.

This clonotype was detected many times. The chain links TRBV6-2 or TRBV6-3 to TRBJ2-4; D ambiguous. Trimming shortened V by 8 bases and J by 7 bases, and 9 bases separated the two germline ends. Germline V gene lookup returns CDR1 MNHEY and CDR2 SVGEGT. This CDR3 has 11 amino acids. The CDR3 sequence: CASSDGNIQYF. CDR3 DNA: TGTGCCAGCTCCGATGGTAACATTCAGTACTTC.

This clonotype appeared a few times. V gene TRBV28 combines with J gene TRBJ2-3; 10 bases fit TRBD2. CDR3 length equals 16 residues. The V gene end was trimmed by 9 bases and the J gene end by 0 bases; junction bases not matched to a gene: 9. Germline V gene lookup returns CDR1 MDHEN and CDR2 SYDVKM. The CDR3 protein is CASRLTSGDSTDTQYF. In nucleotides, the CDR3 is TGTGCCAGTAGGCTCACTAGCGGGGATAGCACAGATACGCAGTATTTT.

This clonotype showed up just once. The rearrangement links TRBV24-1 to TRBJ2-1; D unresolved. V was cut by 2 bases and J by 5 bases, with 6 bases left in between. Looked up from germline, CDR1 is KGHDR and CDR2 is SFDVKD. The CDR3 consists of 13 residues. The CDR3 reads CATSDSVNNEQFF. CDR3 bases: TGTGCCACCAGTGATTCCGTTAACAATGAGCAGTTCTTC.

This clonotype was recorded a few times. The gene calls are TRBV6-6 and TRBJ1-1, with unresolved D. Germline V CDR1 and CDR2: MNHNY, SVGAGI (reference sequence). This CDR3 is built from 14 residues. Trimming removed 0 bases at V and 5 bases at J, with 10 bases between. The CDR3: CASSYSGEGTEAFF. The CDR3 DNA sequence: TGTGCCAGCAGTTACTCCGGGGAAGGGACTGAAGCTTTCTTT.

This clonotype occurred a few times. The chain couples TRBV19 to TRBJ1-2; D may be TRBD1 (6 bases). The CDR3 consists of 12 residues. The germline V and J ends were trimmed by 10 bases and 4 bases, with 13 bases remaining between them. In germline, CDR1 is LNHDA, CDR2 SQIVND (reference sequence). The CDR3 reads CATRQEIYGYTF. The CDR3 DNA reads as TGTGCCACCCGACAGGAAATCTATGGCTACACCTTC.

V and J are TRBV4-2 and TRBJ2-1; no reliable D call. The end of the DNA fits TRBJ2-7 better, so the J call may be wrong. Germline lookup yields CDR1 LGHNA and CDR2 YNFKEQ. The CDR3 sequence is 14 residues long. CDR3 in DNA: TGTGCCAGCAGCCCACACACCTGGCCCTACGAGCAGTACTTC. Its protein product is CASSPHTWPYEQYF.

CDR3 in amino acids: CASSFDPRGRNTGELFF. The CDR3 bases are TGTGCCAGCAGTTTTGACCCCCGAGGCCGGAACACCGGGGAGCTGTTTTTT. The rearrangement links TRBV27 to TRBJ2-2; D is undetermined. The V gene lost 3 bases and the J gene lost 1 base, with 15 bases spanning the gap. CDR1 and CDR2 from the germline V gene are MNHEY and SMNVEV (reference sequence). The CDR3 totals 17 residues.

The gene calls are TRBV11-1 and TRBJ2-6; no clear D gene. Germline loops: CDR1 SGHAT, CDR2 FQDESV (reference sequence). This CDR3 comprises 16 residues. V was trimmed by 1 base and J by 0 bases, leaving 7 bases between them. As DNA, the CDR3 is TGTGCCAGCAGCTTAGAGCAGTTCTCTGGGGCCAACGTCCTGACTTTC. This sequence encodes CASSLEQFSGANVLTF.

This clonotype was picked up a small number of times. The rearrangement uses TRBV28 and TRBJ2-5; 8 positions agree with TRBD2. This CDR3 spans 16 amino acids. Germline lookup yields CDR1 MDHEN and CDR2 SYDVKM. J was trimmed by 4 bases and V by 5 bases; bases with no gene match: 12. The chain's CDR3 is CASSLGTRWSTETQYF. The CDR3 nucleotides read TGTGCCAGCAGTCTGGGGACTAGATGGTCGACAGAGACCCAGTACTTC.

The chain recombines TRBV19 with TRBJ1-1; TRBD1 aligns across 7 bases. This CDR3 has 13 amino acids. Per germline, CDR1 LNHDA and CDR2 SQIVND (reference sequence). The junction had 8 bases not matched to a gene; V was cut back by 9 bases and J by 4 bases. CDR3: CASRQGGGTEAFF. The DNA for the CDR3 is TGTGCCAGCCGACAGGGCGGGGGCACTGAAGCTTTCTTT.

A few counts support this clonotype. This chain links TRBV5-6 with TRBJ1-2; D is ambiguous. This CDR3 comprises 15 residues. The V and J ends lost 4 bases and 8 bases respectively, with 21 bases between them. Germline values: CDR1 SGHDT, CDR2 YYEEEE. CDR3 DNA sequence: TGTGCCAGCAGCCTTACCCCCGACGCCAACCGGGGCTACACCTTC. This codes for CASSLTPDANRGYTF.

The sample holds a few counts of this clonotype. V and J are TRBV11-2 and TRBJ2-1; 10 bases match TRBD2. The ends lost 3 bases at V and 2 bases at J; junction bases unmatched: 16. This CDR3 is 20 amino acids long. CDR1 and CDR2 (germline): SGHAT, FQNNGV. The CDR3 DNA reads TGTGCCAGCAGCTTGTCAAATCTAGCGGGGGCTGGGGGAACCTACAATGAGCAGTTCTTC. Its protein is CASSLSNLAGAGGTYNEQFF.

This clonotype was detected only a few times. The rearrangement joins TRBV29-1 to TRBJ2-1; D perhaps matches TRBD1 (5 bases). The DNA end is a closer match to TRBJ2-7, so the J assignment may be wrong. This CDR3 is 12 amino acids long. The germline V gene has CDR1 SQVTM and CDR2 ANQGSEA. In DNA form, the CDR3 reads TGCAGCGTTGGGACAAGGTGGGACGAGCAGTACTTC. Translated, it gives CSVGTRWDEQYF.

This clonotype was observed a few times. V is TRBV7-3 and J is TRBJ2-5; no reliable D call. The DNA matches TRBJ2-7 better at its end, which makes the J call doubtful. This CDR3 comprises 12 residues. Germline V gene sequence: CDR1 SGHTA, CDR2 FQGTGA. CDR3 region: CASSQPVDEQYF. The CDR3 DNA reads TGTGCCAGCAGCCAGCCCGTGGACGAGCAGTACTTC.

The DNA for the CDR3 is TGTGCCAGCAGCTTGGGACTAGCGGGGTCCCGACTTTCGAGCTCCTACGAGCAGTACTTC. The encoded protein is CASSLGLAGSRLSSSYEQYF. The chain is built from TRBV7-2 and TRBJ2-7, with 13 positions matching TRBD2. CDR1 is SGHTA, CDR2 FQGNSA, per germline. CDR3 length equals 20 residues. V lost 3 bases and J lost 0; bases outside the gene matches: 14.

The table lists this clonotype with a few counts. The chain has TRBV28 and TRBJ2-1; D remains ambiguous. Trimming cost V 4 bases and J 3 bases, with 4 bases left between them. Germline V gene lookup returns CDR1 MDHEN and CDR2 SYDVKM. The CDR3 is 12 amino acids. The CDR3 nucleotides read TGTGCCAGCAGTTACCTCTACAATGAGCAGTTCTTC. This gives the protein CASSYLYNEQFF.

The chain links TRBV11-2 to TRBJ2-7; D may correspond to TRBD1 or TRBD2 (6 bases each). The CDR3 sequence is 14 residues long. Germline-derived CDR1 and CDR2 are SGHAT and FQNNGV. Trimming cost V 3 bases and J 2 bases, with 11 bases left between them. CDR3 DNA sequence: TGTGCCAGCAGCTTCGGTAGGGGGGCCTACGAGCAGTACGTC. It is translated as CASSFGRGAYEQYV.

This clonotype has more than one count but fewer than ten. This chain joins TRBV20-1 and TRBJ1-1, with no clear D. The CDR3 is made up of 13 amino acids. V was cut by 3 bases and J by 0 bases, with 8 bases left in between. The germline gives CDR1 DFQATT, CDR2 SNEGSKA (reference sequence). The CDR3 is CSARRRVNTEAFF. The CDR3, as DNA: TGCAGTGCTAGGAGACGAGTGAACACTGAAGCTTTCTTT.

CDR3 sequence reads: CSAKGKTGELFF. CDR3 DNA: TGCAGCGCCAAAGGCAAAACCGGGGAGCTGTTTTTT. V gene TRBV29-1 combines with J gene TRBJ2-2; D remains unclear. Trimming stripped 7 bases from V and 5 bases from J, with 11 bases between. The CDR3 totals 12 residues. CDR1 SQVTM and CDR2 ANQGSEA come from the germline V gene.

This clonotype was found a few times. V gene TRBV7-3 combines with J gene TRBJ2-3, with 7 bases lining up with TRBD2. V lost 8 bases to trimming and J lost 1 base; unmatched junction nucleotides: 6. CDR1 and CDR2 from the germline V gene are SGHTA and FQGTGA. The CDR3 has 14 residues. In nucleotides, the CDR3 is TGTGCCAGCGCCCCGGGAGGTCGCACAGATACGCAGTATTTT. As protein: CASAPGGRTDTQYF.

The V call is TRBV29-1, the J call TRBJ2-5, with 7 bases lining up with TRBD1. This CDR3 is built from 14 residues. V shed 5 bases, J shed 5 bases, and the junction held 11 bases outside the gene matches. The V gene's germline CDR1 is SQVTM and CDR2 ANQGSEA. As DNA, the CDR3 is TGCAGCGTTCGAAGGCGACAGGGTCGGGAGACCCAGTACTTC. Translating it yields CSVRRRQGRETQYF.